The 27 T cell receptor beta chains below come from one sample, sequenced in a study of cytomegalovirus exposure and HLA in healthy donors. TCRdb keeps only in-frame clones here, not all; method: immunoSEQ multiplex PCR. This sample carries approximately 98,000 clones, approximately 94% of them seen once, and the ten largest clones take 0.67%. The sequenced sample was PBMCs. These receptors came from a woman aged 18-29 years in good health and CMV-seronegative.

With respect to this clone: At one boundary the junction diverges from the germline segment, which might be a read error. CDR3 loop: CASSLGMRETQYF. Written as DNA, the CDR3 is TGTGCTAGCAGCTTAGGGATGCGGGAGACCCAGTACTTC. V is TRBV7-7 and J is TRBJ2-5; D is ambiguous. Germline V gives CDR1 SSHAT, CDR2 FNYEAQ (reference sequence). This CDR3 is 13 amino acids long. The whole variable domain, remainder taken from reference TRBV7-7 and TRBJ2-5, is GAGVSQSPRYKVTKRGQDVTLRCDPISSHATLYWYQQALGQGPEFLTYFNYEAQPDKSGLPSDRFSAERPEGSISTLTIQRTEQRDSAMYRCASSLGMRETQYFGPGTRLLVL.

The chain joins TRBV7-3 to TRBJ2-1; 10 bases line up with TRBD2. The germline CDR1 and CDR2 sequences are SGHTA and FQGTGA. This CDR3 spans 18 amino acids. V was clipped by 5 bases and J by 5 bases; unmatched bases: 15. The CDR3 region has the DNA TGTGCCAGCAGCCCAAGAGGCTTGAGGACTAGCGGAAACAATGAGCAGTTCTTC. Protein sequence: CASSPRGLRTSGNNEQFF.

The chain couples TRBV6-1 to TRBJ2-5; TRBD1 agrees at 8 bases. The CDR3 is made up of 16 amino acids. With V trimmed by 0 bases and J by 7 bases, 10 bases remained unmatched. The germline CDR1 and CDR2 sequences are MNHNS and SASEGT. For the CDR3, the DNA is TGTGCCAGCAGTGAAGCGCGAGGACAGGGCTTTGGGACCCAGTACTTC. The encoded protein is CASSEARGQGFGTQYF.

This chain links TRBV4-1 with TRBJ1-5, with 8 bases identical to TRBD1. Losses at the gene ends were 4 bases for V and 5 bases for J; bases not matched to a gene: 4. This CDR3 has 14 amino acids. The V gene's germline CDR1 is MGHRA and CDR2 YSYEKL. CDR3 residues: CASSRQQGDQPQHF. The CDR3 coding sequence is TGCGCCAGCAGCCGCCAACAGGGGGATCAGCCCCAGCATTTT.

The genes are TRBV27 and TRBJ2-2; 8 bases fit TRBD1. The germline V gene has CDR1 MNHEY and CDR2 SMNVEV (reference sequence). This CDR3 has 15 residues. V lost 5 bases to trimming and J lost 4 bases; unmatched junction nucleotides: 6. In nucleotides, the CDR3 is TGTGCCAGCAGTCCGCAGGGGGCTAGCACCGGGGAGCTGTTTTTT. Translated, it gives CASSPQGASTGELFF.

V is TRBV6-5 and J is TRBJ1-1; D gene unclear. Germline-derived CDR1 and CDR2 are MNHEY and SVGAGI. The CDR3 is made up of 13 amino acids. The ends were cut back, 6 bases at V and 7 bases at J, with 15 bases in the middle. CDR3 loop: CASSNPIGVEAFF. As DNA, the CDR3 is TGTGCCAGCAGCAACCCGATCGGAGTTGAAGCTTTCTTT.

In DNA, the CDR3 is TGTGCCAGCAGCTCCATCTCGTGGGGGGTATCGGTTAATGAGCAGTTCTTC. Translating gives CASSSISWGVSVNEQFF. The chain is built from TRBV9 and TRBJ2-1, with D possibly TRBD2 on 6 matching bases. CDR3 length: 17 residues. The V gene lost 4 bases and the J gene lost 7 bases, with 24 bases spanning the gap. Germline CDR1 is SGDLS and CDR2 is YYNGEE.

V gene TRBV11-3 combines with J gene TRBJ2-2; D unresolved. V lost 1 base and J lost 6, with 9 bases in between. Germline loops: CDR1 SGHNT, CDR2 YENEEA. The CDR3 sequence is 14 residues long. CDR3: CASSLALAAGELFF. CDR3 bases: TGTGCCAGCAGCTTAGCCCTGGCGGCCGGGGAGCTGTTTTTT.

The CDR3 here is CASSEVGRAEVSNQPQHF. CDR3 sequence (DNA): TGTGCCAGCAGTGAAGTGGGCAGGGCAGAGGTTAGCAATCAGCCCCAGCATTTT. The V call is TRBV6-1, the J call TRBJ1-5, with a tentative D call TRBD1 (5 bases). The CDR3 spans 18 residues. The germline V and J ends were trimmed by 1 base and 0 bases, with 16 bases remaining between them. Germline V lookup: CDR1 MNHNS, CDR2 SASEGT.

This clone turned up a few times. The chain couples TRBV6-6 to TRBJ2-1; 8 positions agree with TRBD1. With V trimmed by 6 bases and J by 9 bases, 13 bases remained unmatched. The CDR3 totals 15 residues. Germline V gene sequence: CDR1 MNHNY, CDR2 SVGAGI (reference sequence). CDR3 loop: CASSLAGQGAGEQFF. CDR3 DNA: TGTGCCAGCAGCCTGGCAGGTCAGGGGGCGGGTGAGCAGTTCTTC.

The chain couples TRBV19 to TRBJ1-1, with 7 bases lining up with TRBD1. The CDR3 has 16 amino acids. Germline trimming cut 3 bases from V and 3 bases from J; bases unmatched to any gene: 10. Per germline, CDR1 LNHDA and CDR2 SQIVND (reference sequence). CDR3 loop: CASSIVRGKSDTEAFF. DNA of the CDR3: TGTGCCAGTAGTATCGTCAGGGGGAAATCAGACACTGAAGCTTTCTTT.

The chain has TRBV11-2 and TRBJ2-3, with 7 bases identical to TRBD2. The CDR3 has 18 amino acids. Germline CDR1 SGHAT, CDR2 FQNNGV. Trimming cost V 6 bases and J 1 base; bases outside gene matches: 16. The CDR3 DNA reads TGTGCCAGCAGAACCCTGTCCCACTCTAGCGGAGGCACAGATACGCAGTATTTT. Its protein is CASRTLSHSSGGTDTQYF. Based on the CDR3 plus reference TRBV11-2 and TRBJ2-3, the full variable domain is EAGVAQSPRYKIIEKRQSVAFWCNPISGHATLYWYQQILGQGPKLLIQFQNNGVVDDSQLPKDRFSAERLKGVDSTLKIQPAKLEDSAVYLCASRTLSHSSGGTDTQYFGPGTRLTVL.

V and J are TRBV2 and TRBJ1-1; D is possibly TRBD1 (6 bases). The germline V gene has CDR1 SNHLY and CDR2 FYNNEI. The CDR3 covers 15 residues. V was cut by 3 bases and J by 1 base, with 12 bases left in between. CDR3 bases: TGTGCCAGCAGTGATGCACAGGGCGGGAACACTGAAGCTTTCTTT. Translation gives CASSDAQGGNTEAFF.

The J gene is TRBJ2-1, the V gene TRBV15; 7 bases are shared with TRBD2. V shed 0 bases and J 9 bases; nucleotides not matched to a gene: 2. This CDR3 spans 13 amino acids. The germline V gene encodes CDR1 LNHNV and CDR2 YYDKDF (reference sequence). The CDR3 DNA reads TGTGCCACCAGCAGAGATCAGCGGGGTGAGCAGTTCTTC. Its translation is CATSRDQRGEQFF.

V is TRBV6-5 and J is TRBJ1-2; TRBD1 is a possible D gene (5 bases). The CDR3 consists of 15 residues. Per the germline V gene, CDR1 is MNHEY and CDR2 is SVGAGI. V lost 6 bases and J lost 4, with 18 bases in between. The CDR3 DNA reads TGTGCCAGCAGCCCCGGGGGGACGAACTTCTATGGCTACACCTTC. It specifies CASSPGGTNFYGYTF.

V gene TRBV7-9 combines with J gene TRBJ1-1; TRBD1 matches 9 bases. CDR1 is SEHNR, CDR2 FQNEAQ, per germline (reference sequence). The CDR3 length is 14 residues. J was trimmed by 5 bases and V by 0 bases; bases with no gene match: 1. CDR3 protein: CASSLATGGTEAFF. In DNA, the CDR3 is TGTGCCAGCAGCTTAGCGACAGGGGGAACTGAAGCTTTCTTT.

This chain uses TRBV7-3 with TRBJ1-1; 7 positions match TRBD1. This CDR3 is built from 13 residues. Germline CDR1 is SGHTA and CDR2 is FQGTGA. V lost 5 bases to trimming and J lost 6 bases; unmatched junction nucleotides: 6. The CDR3 sequence: CASSRNDRAEAFF. CDR3 nucleotide sequence: TGTGCCAGCAGCCGGAACGACAGGGCTGAAGCTTTCTTT.

This sequence joins TRBV2 and TRBJ2-2; 8 bases align to TRBD1. The CDR3 is 18 amino acids. Trimming removed 7 bases from V and 0 bases from J; junction bases left unmatched: 13. Germline V gene lookup returns CDR1 SNHLY and CDR2 FYNNEI. CDR3 amino acids: CASMGDRGTLANTGELFF. CDR3 coding DNA: TGTGCCAGCATGGGAGACAGGGGAACCCTCGCGAACACCGGGGAGCTGTTTTTT. Using reference TRBV2 and TRBJ2-2 for the parts outside the CDR3, the full variable domain is EPEVTQTPSHQVTQMGQEVILRCVPISNHLYFYWYRQILGQKVEFLVSFYNNEISEKSEIFDDQFSVERPDGSNFTLKIRSTKLEDSAMYFCASMGDRGTLANTGELFFGEGSRLTVL.

This sequence joins TRBV10-1 and TRBJ2-7, with D perhaps TRBD1 (5 bases). V dropped 7 bases and J dropped 4 bases, with 8 bases sitting between them. This CDR3 spans 11 amino acids. Germline V gene lookup returns CDR1 WNHNN and CDR2 SYGVQD (reference sequence). This chain's CDR3 is CASKGVYEQYF. CDR3 nucleotides: TGCGCCAGCAAAGGGGTATACGAGCAGTACTTC.

This chain links TRBV9 with TRBJ2-1; D possibly corresponds to TRBD1 (6 bases). The length of the CDR3 is 17 residues. The V gene's germline CDR1 is SGDLS and CDR2 YYNGEE. V lost 3 bases and J lost 4, with 20 bases in between. CDR3 coding DNA: TGTGCCAGCAGCGCAGGATCCGGGACACCCGGTTACAATGAGCAGTTCTTC. Translated: CASSAGSGTPGYNEQFF.

The DNA of the CDR3 is TGTGCCAGCAGCTTCGAAGTCGGTGGCTACACCTTC. It specifies CASSFEVGGYTF. The rearrangement links TRBV7-9 to TRBJ1-2; D uncertain. V lost 3 bases and J 7 bases, leaving 9 bases between the germline ends. The CDR3 extends over 12 amino acids. Germline CDR1 SEHNR, CDR2 FQNEAQ (reference sequence).

V gene TRBV19 combines with J gene TRBJ1-1; D gene unclear. The V gene's germline CDR1 is LNHDA and CDR2 SQIVND (reference sequence). CDR3 length: 14 amino acids. V lost 5 bases to trimming and J lost 1 base, with 11 bases between them. This CDR3 reads CASSGTVTNTEAFF. In DNA, the CDR3 is TGTGCCAGTAGTGGAACAGTTACGAACACTGAAGCTTTCTTT.

The chain is built from TRBV9 and TRBJ2-3; 8 bases map to TRBD1. J gave up 0 bases and V 4 bases, and 4 bases lay outside the gene matches. The germline V gene has CDR1 SGDLS and CDR2 YYNGEE. The CDR3 consists of 15 residues. Written as DNA, the CDR3 is TGTGCCAGCAGCAACCAGGGGGCTAGCACAGATACGCAGTATTTT. Its translation: CASSNQGASTDTQYF.

The rearrangement links TRBV28 to TRBJ1-1; tentatively, D is TRBD1 (5 bases). CDR3 length: 12 residues. Germline lookup yields CDR1 MDHEN and CDR2 SYDVKM. The V end lost 3 bases, the J end lost 11 bases, and 13 bases lay between the germline ends. CDR3: CASSFGGVVAFF. The CDR3 nucleotides are TGTGCCAGCAGTTTTGGGGGGGTGGTCGCTTTCTTT.

The J gene is TRBJ2-1, the V gene TRBV9; weak D call: TRBD1 (6 bases). The germline V gene has CDR1 SGDLS and CDR2 YYNGEE. V was clipped by 5 bases and J by 5 bases, with 17 bases between them. The CDR3 spans 15 residues. The CDR3 reads CASRGDRTGHNEQFF. The CDR3 coding sequence is TGTGCCAGCAGGGGGGATCGAACAGGGCACAATGAGCAGTTCTTC.

The chain couples TRBV2 to TRBJ2-5; tentative D call: TRBD2 (7 bases). There are 12 residues in the CDR3. Germline CDR1 reads SNHLY; CDR2 reads FYNNEI. Trimming removed 8 bases at V and 5 bases at J, with 12 bases between. This CDR3 is CASGGATETQYF. Written as DNA, the CDR3 is TGTGCCAGCGGGGGGGCTACGGAGACCCAGTACTTC.

The CDR3 nucleotides are TGTGCCAGCAGTTCCCAGGGACAGGGACTAAATGAGCAGTTCTTC. Translating gives CASSSQGQGLNEQFF. This chain links TRBV28 with TRBJ2-1, with 9 bases identical to TRBD1. Trimming cost V 4 bases and J 7 bases; bases outside gene matches: 8. This CDR3 spans 15 amino acids. Germline V gene lookup returns CDR1 MDHEN and CDR2 SYDVKM. The full variable domain, rest sourced from reference TRBV28 and TRBJ2-1, is DVKVTQSSRYLVKRTGEKVFLECVQDMDHENMFWYRQDPGLGLRLIYFSYDVKMKEKGDIPEGYSVSREKKERFSLILESASTNQTSMYLCASSSQGQGLNEQFFGPGTRLTVL.